These T cell receptor beta chains were read from a single sample in a study of blood T cell repertoires in COVID-19. Sequenced by immunoSEQ multiplex PCR; TCRdb stores in-frame clones only, minus some. This sample has more than 200,000 clones, with around nine tenths found just once. Sequencing input: PBMCs or T cells enriched from blood (not recorded which). The receptors derive from a woman in her late teens or twenties who had recovered from COVID-19. Each CDR3 is given with its conserved first and last residue. Fields, in order: D gene, J gene, clone size, V gene, CDR3 protein, CDR3 DNA. A D gene is named only where the DNA matches it firmly. Not every row has a clone size; where given, it reads once, few, many or a size class.

- TRBJ1-1 - TRBV29-1 CSVEAGATEAFF TGCAGCGTTGAAGCAGGGGCCACTGAAGCTTTCTTT
- TRBJ1-3 - TRBV18 CASSPLTGSGNTIYF TGTGCCAGCTCACCACTAACAGGATCAGGAAACACCATATATTTT
- TRBJ2-5 - TRBV7-9 CASSQDALLGGTQYF TGTGCCAGCAGTCAGGACGCGTTACTAGGGGGGACCCAGTACTTC
TRBD1 TRBJ2-7 few TRBV7-3 CASSPTFGTGRDEQYF TGTGCCAGCAGCCCCACTTTTGGGACAGGAAGGGACGAGCAGTACTTC
- TRBJ1-6 - TRBV4-2 CASSQERGSFPLHF TGTGCCAGCAGCCAAGAGCGCGGGAGCTTCCCCCTCCACTTT
- TRBJ2-7 many TRBV27 CASSPVGALAEQYF TGTGCCAGCAGCCCCGTGGGGGCTTTGGCCGAGCAGTACTTC
TRBD1 TRBJ2-1 - TRBV28 CASSRGQRDNEQFF TGTGCCAGCAGCCGGGGACAGCGAGACAATGAGCAGTTCTTC
- TRBJ1-1 - TRBV12-3/TRBV12-4 CASSPEPNTEAFF TGTGCCAGCAGTCCCGAGCCGAACACTGAAGCTTTCTTT
TRBD1 TRBJ2-5 - TRBV7-6 CASSSTGGGQTQYF TGTGCCAGCAGCTCGACAGGGGGTGGCCAGACCCAGTACTTC
TRBD1 TRBJ1-4 - TRBV5-1 CASRQGQLATNEKLFF TGCGCCAGCAGACAGGGGCAACTTGCAACTAATGAAAAACTGTTTTTT
- TRBJ1-1 - TRBV5-4 CASSLAGRANTEAFF TGTGCCAGCAGCTTGGCCGGCAGGGCCAACACTGAAGCTTTCTTT
TRBD1 TRBJ1-5 - TRBV7-9 CASSRGTADSNQPQHF TGTGCCAGCAGCAGGGGGACAGCTGATAGCAATCAGCCCCAGCATTTT
- TRBJ2-7 - TRBV14 CASSQEGRGGYEQYF TGTGCCAGCAGCCAGGAGGGGAGAGGAGGCTACGAGCAGTACTTC
TRBD1 TRBJ1-2 - TRBV7-2 CASSLASVGGQLYGYTF TGTGCCAGCAGCTTAGCGTCCGTGGGGGGACAGCTCTATGGCTACACCTTC
- TRBJ1-2 - TRBV6-1 CASSERAYGYTF TGTGCCAGCAGTGAAAGAGCCTATGGCTACACCTTC
- TRBJ1-1 - TRBV9 CASSVGMGAPYTEAFF TGTGCCAGCAGCGTAGGTATGGGGGCGCCTTACACTGAAGCTTTCTTT
- TRBJ2-7 - TRBV7-6 CASSDRDGGSYEQYF TGTGCCAGCAGCGACCGGGACGGGGGCTCCTACGAGCAGTACTTC
- TRBJ1-2 - TRBV25-1 CASSESSAGFVSYTF TGTGCCAGCAGTGAATCATCGGCGGGGTTTGTAAGTTACACCTTC
- TRBJ1-6 - TRBV27 CASRDKVISPLHF TGTGCCAGCAGAGACAAGGTGATTTCACCCCTCCACTTT
TRBD2 TRBJ2-7 - TRBV19 CASSAPTSGRPRQYF TGTGCCAGTAGTGCCCCTACTAGCGGGAGGCCCCGGCAGTACTTC
- TRBJ1-1 few TRBV6-5 CASSPGRLSEAFF TGTGCCAGCAGCCCCGGGAGGTTGAGTGAAGCTTTCTTT
- TRBJ1-5 - TRBV28 CASSESHQPQHF TGTGCCAGCAGTGAGTCTCATCAGCCCCAGCATTTT
TRBD2 TRBJ2-3 once TRBV5-5 CASSARLAGGLGTQYF TGTGCCAGCAGCGCAAGACTAGCGGGAGGGCTTGGTACGCAGTATTTT
- TRBJ1-1 - TRBV28 CASSLSDSQAFF TGTGCCAGCAGTTTATCGGACAGCCAAGCTTTCTTT
- TRBJ2-1 - TRBV2 CASTHRIARDNEQFF TGTGCCAGCACCCACAGGATAGCCAGGGACAATGAGCAGTTCTTC
TRBD1 TRBJ1-5 - TRBV12-3/TRBV12-4 CASSYRDRPQHF TGTGCCAGCAGTTACAGGGACAGGCCCCAGCATTTT
TRBD1 TRBJ1-3 - TRBV7-9 CASSLGQGAGNTIYF TGTGCCAGCAGCCTAGGACAGGGGGCTGGAAACACCATATATTTT
TRBD1 TRBJ2-7 - TRBV28 CASSTGTGLYEQYF TGTGCCAGCAGTACCGGGACAGGGCTCTACGAGCAGTACTTC
- TRBJ1-2 - TRBV28 CASRGGLYGYTF TGTGCCAGCAGAGGCGGACTATATGGCTACACCTTC
TRBD2 TRBJ2-1 few TRBV5-6 CASSSWTSGRVVQFF TGTGCCAGCAGCTCGTGGACTAGCGGGAGGGTGGTGCAGTTCTTC
- TRBJ1-4 - TRBV11-2 CASSLEVRGSVEKLFF TGTGCCAGCAGCTTAGAAGTTAGGGGCTCGGTGGAAAAACTGTTTTTT
- TRBJ1-2 once TRBV3-1/TRBV3-2 CASSQADRNNYGYTF TGTGCCAGCAGCCAAGCGGACAGAAATAACTATGGCTACACCTTC